The T cell receptor beta chain under discussion was sequenced for a study of blood T cell repertoires in COVID-19. As for the study in general: Italy, Spain and the United States were the sources of the convalescent and acute COVID-19 samples. From T cells, B-cell-depleted T cells, or PBMCs came the material, which was cDNA or gDNA.

Here immunoSEQ multiplex PCR was the method, and the copy in TCRdb shows in-frame clones only, minus some. The table records about 100,000 clones, roughly nine tenths of them present only once. This CDR3 spans 17 amino acids. The sample was peripheral blood. The receptor was isolated from a man aged 45-65 years with active COVID-19. This rearrangement joins TRBV12-2 to TRBJ2-4; the table gives TRBD2 as D, unverified against the DNA. TRBV12-2 represents a pseudogene. The CDR3 reads CASRSPLYAVVKNIQYF. Written as DNA, the CDR3 is TGTGCAAGTCGCTCACCCTTGTATGCGGTGGTCAAAAACATTCAGTACTTC.